This T cell receptor (beta chain) comes out of a study of T cell repertoires in cytomegalovirus infection. TCRdb ran MiXCR on the reads and lists one entry per CDR3 protein. The sample comprises about a million distinct CDR3 sequences, roughly 30% of which are singletons, and around 15% rests with the top ten. The CDR3 has 16 amino acids. The germline V gene encodes CDR1 SEHNR and CDR2 FQNEAQ (reference sequence). With V trimmed by 7 bases and J by 4 bases, 11 bases remained unmatched. This clonotype was counted a few times. Its antigen is undetermined. The sample was cultured CD8+ T cells from PBMCs, taken from culture after CMV antigen stimulation. The J gene is TRBJ2-3, the V gene TRBV7-9; 10 positions match TRBD2. The clonotype comes from a human donor in good health (CMV status not recorded). Some clones in this sample may be carry-over from other donors' samples. CDR3 in DNA: TGTGCCAGCAACGGCGGACTAGCGGACGGGGCAGATACGCAGTATTTT. Its translation is CASNGGLADGADTQYF.